These 19 T cell receptor beta chains came from one sample sequenced in a study of shared clonotypes between healthy human individuals. This table comes from immunoSEQ multiplex PCR, and its TCRdb copy is limited to in-frame clones, with some not included. The sample lists about 680,000 clones, about 74% occurring once. The sample comprised memory CD4+ T cells sorted from blood. Subset indicated: CD45RA-negative fraction. Source of these receptors: a woman in her thirties in good health.

The V call is TRBV27, the J call TRBJ1-1; D gene unclear. Germline V gene sequence: CDR1 MNHEY, CDR2 SMNVEV (reference sequence). V was clipped by 3 bases and J by 2 bases, with 13 bases between them. The CDR3 is made up of 15 amino acids. The chain's CDR3 is CASSLPPPQNTEAFF. Here the CDR3 DNA reads TGTGCCAGCAGTTTGCCCCCGCCCCAAAACACTGAAGCTTTCTTT.

The chain couples TRBV19 to TRBJ2-1; D not certain. The germline CDR1 and CDR2 sequences are LNHDA and SQIVND (reference sequence). Trimming stripped 6 bases from V and 8 bases from J, with 14 bases between. The length of the CDR3 is 13 residues. CDR3 protein: CASSSVAVDEQFF. Here the CDR3 DNA reads TGTGCCAGTAGCTCGGTGGCAGTCGATGAGCAGTTCTTC.

The chain recombines TRBV5-1 with TRBJ1-1, with D hard to call. Germline values: CDR1 SGHRS, CDR2 YFSETQ. The CDR3 runs to 14 residues. The ends were cut back, 4 bases at V and 0 bases at J, with 10 bases in the middle. In DNA, the CDR3 is TGCGCCAGCAGCAAACAGAGCATGAACACTGAAGCTTTCTTT. Translation gives CASSKQSMNTEAFF.

J is TRBJ2-5 and V is TRBV11-2; D is perhaps TRBD1 (6 bases). This CDR3 has 14 amino acids. V gave up 5 bases and J gave up 5 bases, with 15 bases separating them. Germline CDR1 is SGHAT and CDR2 is FQNNGV. CDR3 bases: TGTGCCAGCAGCCAAGACAGGTTGGGTGAGACCCAGTACTTC. It specifies CASSQDRLGETQYF.

This clone was recorded at least ten times. In the same sample, other DNA sequences code for this CDR3. The V call is TRBV5-1, the J call TRBJ2-1; tentative D call: TRBD1 (5 bases). Germline CDR1 and CDR2: SGHRS and YFSETQ. Trimming removed 3 bases from V and 3 bases from J, with 13 bases in between. The CDR3 consists of 15 residues. For the CDR3, the DNA is TGCGCCAGCAGCTCCGACAGCCCCGGCTACAATGAGCAGTTCTTC. This gives the protein CASSSDSPGYNEQFF.

This chain links TRBV7-2 with TRBJ1-5; no clear D gene. The CDR3 has 15 amino acids. Per the germline V gene, CDR1 is SGHTA and CDR2 is FQGNSA. V was trimmed by 7 bases and J by 0 bases, leaving 13 bases between them. The chain's CDR3 is CASKLSSVSNQPQHF. The DNA for the CDR3 is TGTGCCAGCAAGCTTTCGAGTGTTAGCAATCAGCCCCAGCATTTT.

V gene TRBV27 combines with J gene TRBJ2-7; 7 positions agree with TRBD2. The CDR3 consists of 16 residues. The germline V gene encodes CDR1 MNHEY and CDR2 SMNVEV (reference sequence). The J segment lost 2 bases and the V segment lost 5 bases, leaving 12 bases of the junction unmatched. The CDR3 DNA sequence: TGTGCCAGCAGTCCCCCCCTTGGGGGGGGAGCCTACGAGCAGTACTTC. Its protein is CASSPPLGGGAYEQYF.

This clone was counted between two and nine times. J is TRBJ2-3 and V is TRBV2; TRBD1 agrees at 10 bases. CDR3 length: 14 amino acids. The trim removed 4 bases at V and 5 bases at J, leaving 3 bases unmatched. The germline CDR1 and CDR2 sequences are SNHLY and FYNNEI. For the CDR3, the DNA is TGTGCCAGCAGTGTTGGGGACAGGGGAGATACGCAGTATTTT. Translated: CASSVGDRGDTQYF.

The rearrangement links TRBV7-9 to TRBJ2-3; 11 positions match TRBD2. Unmatched junction bases numbered 5, after V lost 5 bases and J lost 7 bases. The length of the CDR3 is 14 residues. Germline-derived CDR1 and CDR2 are SEHNR and FQNEAQ (reference sequence). As DNA, the CDR3 is TGTGCCAGCAGCCCGGCTAGCGGGAGGAATACGCAGTATTTT. Amino acids: CASSPASGRNTQYF.

This clone has a single count. The chain links TRBV6-1 to TRBJ1-1; 7 bases align to TRBD1. The germline CDR1 and CDR2 sequences are MNHNS and SASEGT. The CDR3 contains 14 residues. V shed 6 bases and J 1 base; nucleotides not matched to a gene: 5. DNA for the CDR3: TGTGCCAGCAGGGGGACAGTCAGGAACACTGAAGCTTTCTTT. It is translated as CASRGTVRNTEAFF.

This chain joins TRBV7-3 and TRBJ2-7, with a possible D match to TRBD2 (5 bases). Germline loops: CDR1 SGHTA, CDR2 FQGTGA. Trimming pared 0 bases from V and 7 bases from J, leaving 10 bases between. The length of the CDR3 is 13 residues. The CDR3 protein is CASSLTDGVEQYF. In DNA form, the CDR3 reads TGTGCCAGCAGCTTAACTGACGGGGTGGAGCAGTACTTC.

As regards this clone: This could be a read error, since a much larger clone is one nucleotide away. The CDR3, as DNA: TGCGCCAGCAGCCTAGGGACAGACTTCACCGGGGAGCTGTTTTTT. It is translated as CASSLGTDFTGELFF. The chain is built from TRBV5-1 and TRBJ2-2; 7 nucleotides agree with TRBD1. Germline V gives CDR1 SGHRS, CDR2 YFSETQ. The V gene end was trimmed by 4 bases and the J gene end by 4 bases; junction bases not matched to a gene: 7. This CDR3 is 15 amino acids long.

Comment on this clone: Distinct nucleotide sequences in the sample also encode this CDR3. V gene TRBV2 combines with J gene TRBJ1-5; D gene uncertain. CDR3 length equals 13 residues. Germline V CDR1 and CDR2: SNHLY, FYNNEI. V lost 6 bases and J lost 4, with 10 bases in between. The chain's CDR3 is CASSVENNQPQHF. CDR3 in DNA: TGTGCCAGCAGCGTCGAGAATAATCAGCCCCAGCATTTT. The variable domain in full, completed from reference TRBV2 and TRBJ1-5, reads EPEVTQTPSHQVTQMGQEVILRCVPISNHLYFYWYRQILGQKVEFLVSFYNNEISEKSEIFDDQFSVERPDGSNFTLKIRSTKLEDSAMYFCASSVENNQPQHFGDGTRLSIL.

The chain links TRBV27 to TRBJ1-5, with TRBD1 matching 10 bases. The ends lost 5 bases at V and 2 bases at J; junction bases unmatched: 12. The CDR3 is made up of 18 amino acids. Germline V CDR1 and CDR2: MNHEY, SMNVEV (reference sequence). CDR3 loop: CASSRTFSGTGGNQPQHF. DNA of the CDR3: TGTGCCAGCAGTCGAACTTTCTCCGGGACAGGGGGCAATCAGCCCCAGCATTTT.

This chain joins TRBV4-2 and TRBJ2-1, with 10 nucleotides matching TRBD2. This CDR3 spans 16 amino acids. V lost 3 bases, J lost 7 bases, and 9 bases stayed unmatched. Germline-derived CDR1 and CDR2 are LGHNA and YNFKEQ. The CDR3 sequence: CASSQGSSGSRNEQFF. For the CDR3, the DNA is TGTGCCAGCAGCCAGGGCTCTAGCGGGAGCCGGAATGAGCAGTTCTTC.

This clone turned up a few times. The chain joins TRBV5-1 to TRBJ1-1, with D maybe TRBD1 (6 bases). V was pared by 4 bases and J by 7 bases, with 11 bases between. Germline CDR1 SGHRS, CDR2 YFSETQ. The CDR3 runs to 12 residues. The DNA of the CDR3 is TGCGCCAGCAGCACGGGACATTATGAAGCTTTCTTT. It is translated as CASSTGHYEAFF.

The chain has TRBV5-4 and TRBJ2-3, with D perhaps matching TRBD2 (6 bases). Between the trimmed V and J ends, which lost 7 bases and 6 bases, there was a span of 21 bases. This CDR3 comprises 15 residues. The germline V gene encodes CDR1 SGHNT and CDR2 YYREEE (reference sequence). The CDR3 nucleotides read TGTGCCAGCGCGAATCCTAGCGTCACTCGGGATACGCAGTATTTT. Amino acids: CASANPSVTRDTQYF. Full variable domain (missing parts from reference TRBV5-4 and TRBJ2-3): ETGVTQSPTHLIKTRGQQVTLRCSSQSGHNTVSWYQQALGQGPQFIFQYYREEENGRGNFPPRFSGLQFPNYSSELNVNALELDDSALYLCASANPSVTRDTQYFGPGTRLTVL.

The rearrangement links TRBV6-1 to TRBJ1-5, with D perhaps TRBD1 (6 bases). V was cut by 5 bases and J by 9 bases, with 17 bases left in between. Germline CDR1 reads MNHNS; CDR2 reads SASEGT. The CDR3 sequence is 14 residues long. The CDR3: CASSLEPTGLPQHF. The DNA of the CDR3 is TGTGCCAGCAGTCTCGAACCGACAGGACTGCCCCAGCATTTT.

This clone was seen more than once but under ten times. The chain recombines TRBV7-6 with TRBJ2-4; possible D gene TRBD1, 5 bases. The CDR3 is made up of 14 amino acids. V lost 2 bases and J 1 base, leaving 6 bases between the germline ends. Germline values: CDR1 SGHVS, CDR2 FNYEAQ. Written as DNA, the CDR3 is TGTGCCAGCAGCTTATCAGGGGCCAAAAACATTCAGTACTTC. Protein sequence: CASSLSGAKNIQYF.